These 11 T cell receptor beta chains were all obtained from the same sample, sequenced in a study of blood T cells in healthy people across ages. It was with a sample-barcoded 5' primer and a J-beta primer mix that a second PCR of roughly 7 to 12 cycles was run. Each CDR3 protein is one row after TCRdb ran MiXCR on the 5' RACE reads. The data hold roughly 1.9 million distinct CDR3 sequences, with more than 35% observed a single time. Sequencing was carried out using blood. The receptors stem from a human donor in good health.

The chain links TRBV9 to TRBJ2-1; TRBD1 or TRBD2 may be the D gene (5 bases each). CDR3 length: 14 residues. Trimming cost V 7 bases and J 3 bases, with 14 bases left between them. Germline CDR1 is SGDLS and CDR2 is YYNGEE. The CDR3 sequence: CASSRDGIYNEQFF. CDR3 coding DNA: TGTGCCAGCTCCCGGGACGGCATCTACAATGAGCAGTTCTTC. The variable domain in full, with the rest retrieved from reference TRBV9 and TRBJ2-1, is DSGVTQTPKHLITATGQRVTLRCSPRSGDLSVYWYQQSLDQGLQFLIQYYNGEERAKGNILERFSAQQFPDLHSELNLSSLELGDSALYFCASSRDGIYNEQFFGPGTRLTVL.

The rearrangement uses TRBV7-9 and TRBJ1-5, with unresolved D. The germline V and J ends were trimmed by 7 bases and 6 bases, with 22 bases remaining between them. This CDR3 region has 16 residues. Germline lookup yields CDR1 SEHNR and CDR2 FQNEAQ (reference sequence). The CDR3 nucleotides are TGTGCCAGCACCCTGCCCGACGGACTCAATCTTCAGCCCCAGCATTTT. Protein product: CASTLPDGLNLQPQHF.

The chain combines TRBV4-3 with TRBJ1-6; D is unresolved. Germline V lookup: CDR1 LGHNA, CDR2 YSLEER. The CDR3 covers 15 residues. Trimming removed 0 bases from V and 4 bases from J, with 7 bases in between. CDR3 sequence (DNA): TGCGCCAGCAGCCAAGACAGGCGTTATAATTCACCCCTCCACTTT. This gives the protein CASSQDRRYNSPLHF.

The chain combines TRBV5-5 with TRBJ2-7; 8 nucleotides match TRBD1. The CDR3 extends over 15 amino acids. Germline V CDR1 and CDR2: SGHKS, YYEKEE (reference sequence). Trimming at V came to 4 bases and at J to 3 bases, leaving 9 bases not matched to a gene. As DNA, the CDR3 is TGTGCCAGCAGCCTTGGGACAGGAGAATACTACGAGCAGTACTTC. Encoded protein: CASSLGTGEYYEQYF.

As concerns this clonotype: The germline gene is not matched at one end of the junction; a read error may be the cause. The genes are TRBV15 and TRBJ2-1; D gene ambiguous. The CDR3 covers 16 residues. Germline V gene lookup returns CDR1 LNHNV and CDR2 YYDKDF (reference sequence). For the CDR3, the DNA is TGTGCCACCAGCAGAGTGCACCTCAGCTCCTACGATGAGCAGTTCTTC. As protein: CATSRVHLSSYDEQFF.

The rearrangement joins TRBV7-2 to TRBJ2-3, with TRBD2 as a possible D gene (7 bases). Germline V gene data show CDR1 as SGHTA and CDR2 as FQGNSA. V lost 1 base and J lost 5, with 13 bases in between. The CDR3 runs 15 residues. CDR3: CASSLGAGAVDTQYF. As DNA, the CDR3 is TGTGCCAGCAGCTTAGGTGCGGGGGCCGTAGATACGCAGTATTTT. Complete variable domain (other parts from reference TRBV7-2 and TRBJ2-3): GAGVSQSPSNKVTEKGKDVELRCDPISGHTALYWYRQSLGQGLEFLIYFQGNSAPDKSGLPSDRFSAERTGGSVSTLTIQRTQQEDSAVYLCASSLGAGAVDTQYFGPGTRLTVL.

V gene TRBV7-8 combines with J gene TRBJ1-5; D gene uncertain. From germline, CDR1 is SGHVS and CDR2 FQNEAQ. The CDR3 runs 16 residues. The V gene lost 5 bases and the J gene lost 7 bases, with 21 bases spanning the gap. The CDR3 reads CASSRQRTVRRQPQHF. CDR3 DNA sequence: TGTGCCAGCAGCCGTCAACGCACAGTAAGAAGGCAGCCCCAGCATTTT.

The CDR3 DNA follows: TGCAGTGCTGGCCGCGGGACCGCTCGGGGTGAGCAGTTCTTC. It encodes CSAGRGTARGEQFF. J is TRBJ2-1 and V is TRBV20-1, with D perhaps matching TRBD2 (6 bases). The CDR3 is 14 amino acids. CDR1 DFQATT and CDR2 SNEGSKA come from the germline V gene (reference sequence). Trimming took 5 bases from V and 9 from J, leaving 20 bases between them.

The chain recombines TRBV7-3 with TRBJ2-1, with 10 bases that match TRBD1. The V gene end was trimmed by 10 bases and the J gene end by 4 bases; junction bases not matched to a gene: 7. The CDR3 runs to 14 residues. The V gene's germline CDR1 is SGHTA and CDR2 FQGTGA. The CDR3 protein is CATLTGGEYNEQFF. Written as DNA, the CDR3 is TGTGCCACCCTGACAGGGGGCGAATACAATGAGCAGTTCTTC.

Note on this clonotype: One end of the junction fails to match germline, which may point to a read error. The chain couples TRBV3-1 to TRBJ2-5, with TRBD2 identical over 8 bases. Per the germline V gene, CDR1 is LGHDT and CDR2 is YNNKEL (reference sequence). CDR3 length equals 16 residues. The CDR3 bases are TGTGCCAGCAGCCACCCCAAGCCAGCGGGGGAAGAGGCCCAGTACTTC. This gives the protein CASSHPKPAGEEAQYF.

This clonotype was seen a handful of times. The chain is built from TRBV5-1 and TRBJ2-6, with TRBD1 matching 7 bases. The CDR3 length is 15 residues. Germline lookup yields CDR1 SGHRS and CDR2 YFSETQ. Unmatched junction bases numbered 4, after V lost 5 bases and J lost 2 bases. The CDR3 region is CASRFTGAGANVLTF. The CDR3, as DNA: TGCGCCAGCAGGTTTACAGGGGCTGGGGCCAACGTCCTGACTTTC. Using reference TRBV5-1 and TRBJ2-6 for the parts outside the CDR3, the full variable domain is KAGVTQTPRYLIKTRGQQVTLSCSPISGHRSVSWYQQTPGQGLQFLFEYFSETQRNKGNFPGRFSGRQFSNSRSEMNVSTLELGDSALYLCASRFTGAGANVLTFGAGSRLTVL.